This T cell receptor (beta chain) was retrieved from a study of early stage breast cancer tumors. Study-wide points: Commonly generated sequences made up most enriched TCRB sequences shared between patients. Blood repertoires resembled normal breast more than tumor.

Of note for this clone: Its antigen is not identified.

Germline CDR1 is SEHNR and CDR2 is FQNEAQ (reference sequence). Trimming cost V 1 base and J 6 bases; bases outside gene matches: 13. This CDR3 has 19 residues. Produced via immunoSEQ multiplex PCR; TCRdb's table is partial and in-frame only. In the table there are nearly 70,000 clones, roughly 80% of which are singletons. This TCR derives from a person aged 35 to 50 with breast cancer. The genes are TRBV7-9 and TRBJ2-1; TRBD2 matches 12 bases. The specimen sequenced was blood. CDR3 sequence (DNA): TGTGCCAGCAGCTTAGGGCCAGCCAGGGGACTAGCGGGTATCAATGAGCAGTTCTTC. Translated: CASSLGPARGLAGINEQFF.